Shown below are 16 T cell receptor beta chains from a single sample sequenced in a study of identical twins. MiXCR was run by TCRdb on the 5' RACE reads, yielding one entry per CDR3 protein. The sample includes around 490,000 distinct CDR3 sequences, roughly 13% of them seen just once. These sequences were also reported in another study, on yellow fever vaccine responses in identical twins.

Sequencing was done on a sample of CD4+ T cells sorted from blood. These receptors all come from a woman younger than 30 in good health.

This clonotype has only a few counts. The V and J genes are TRBV6-5 and TRBJ2-1, with 9 bases lining up with TRBD1. This CDR3 has 15 amino acids. The V segment lost 0 bases and the J segment 6 bases; nucleotides outside the gene matches: 3. CDR1 MNHEY and CDR2 SVGAGI come from the germline V gene. The CDR3 bases are TGTGCCAGCAGTTACTCGAGGACAGGGGTCAATGAGCAGTTCTTC. Translation: CASSYSRTGVNEQFF.

The chain couples TRBV6-1 to TRBJ2-1; D might be TRBD1 (5 bases). Trimming stripped 6 bases from V and 7 bases from J, with 13 bases between. The CDR3 is 13 amino acids. Germline-derived CDR1 and CDR2 are MNHNS and SASEGT. CDR3 nucleotides: TGTGCCAGCAGGAAGGGGCAGGTGAATGAGCAGTTCTTC. Its protein product is CASRKGQVNEQFF.

This clonotype showed up many times. This chain uses TRBV7-8 with TRBJ2-2; 7 bases match TRBD1. The CDR3 sequence is 15 residues long. V lost 8 bases, J lost 5 bases, and 11 bases stayed unmatched. Germline CDR1 is SGHVS and CDR2 is FQNEAQ. CDR3 region: CASGTDRVGTGELFF. CDR3 nucleotides: TGTGCCAGCGGGACCGACAGGGTCGGGACCGGGGAGCTGTTTTTT.

This clonotype was recorded at least ten times. Here the CDR3 reads CASSQVGLNTGELFF. CDR3 DNA: TGCGCCAGCAGCCAAGTCGGCCTCAACACCGGGGAGCTGTTTTTT. The rearrangement joins TRBV4-1 to TRBJ2-2; D is unresolved. CDR1 is MGHRA, CDR2 YSYEKL, per germline. The V end lost 1 base, the J end lost 2 bases, and 8 bases lay between the germline ends. The CDR3 spans 15 residues.

V usage is TRBV6-2 or TRBV6-3 and J usage is TRBJ2-2, with TRBD1 matching 7 bases. The V and J ends lost 11 bases and 0 bases, in that order; junction bases with no gene match: 6. Germline V gives CDR1 MNHEY, CDR2 SVGEGT. CDR3 length: 14 residues. The CDR3 region is CASGQGANTGELFF. The CDR3 DNA reads TGTGCCTCGGGTCAGGGGGCGAACACCGGGGAGCTGTTTTTT.

V and J are TRBV19 and TRBJ2-3; D is possibly TRBD1 (6 bases). The CDR3 extends over 15 amino acids. Per germline, CDR1 LNHDA and CDR2 SQIVND (reference sequence). With 3 bases removed from V and 2 bases from J, the gap between germline ends came to 12 bases. CDR3 DNA: TGTGCCAGTAGTATCGGACAGCTTACCACAGATACGCAGTATTTT. This encodes CASSIGQLTTDTQYF.

The table lists this clonotype with a few counts. In DNA form, the CDR3 reads TGTGCCAGCAATGGCGGGGGGGCCTTAGATACGCAGTATTTT. As protein: CASNGGGALDTQYF. The V call is TRBV7-9, the J call TRBJ2-3; 9 nucleotides line up with TRBD2. The germline V gene has CDR1 SEHNR and CDR2 FQNEAQ (reference sequence). This CDR3 region has 14 residues. V dropped 7 bases and J dropped 5; count of bases not matched to a gene: 7.

The chain carries TRBV7-2 and TRBJ2-3, with a weak D call TRBD2 (6 bases). Deletions cut 5 bases from V and 6 bases from J, with 15 bases between. This CDR3 has 14 amino acids. Germline V lookup: CDR1 SGHTA, CDR2 FQGNSA. As DNA, the CDR3 is TGTGCCAGCAGCCCCGATGGGGGGATTGATACGCAGTATTTT. Its protein is CASSPDGGIDTQYF.

This clonotype was seen repeatedly, ten times or more. This sequence joins TRBV19 and TRBJ2-2, with 8 bases identical to TRBD2. The CDR3 length is 14 residues. The V gene end was trimmed by 8 bases and the J gene end by 0 bases; junction bases not matched to a gene: 2. The germline V gene has CDR1 LNHDA and CDR2 SQIVND (reference sequence). The CDR3 loop is CASRGGTNTGELFF. CDR3 in DNA: TGTGCCAGTCGCGGGGGGACGAACACCGGGGAGCTGTTTTTT.

This clonotype appeared a few times. The rearrangement uses TRBV5-4 and TRBJ2-1; D is ambiguous. The V gene's germline CDR1 is SGHNT and CDR2 YYREEE (reference sequence). CDR3 length: 13 amino acids. Between the trimmed V and J ends, which lost 4 bases and 5 bases, there was a span of 10 bases. In DNA, the CDR3 is TGTGCCAGCAGCCCCCCAGAGAACAATGAGCAGTTCTTC. This sequence encodes CASSPPENNEQFF.

The V gene is TRBV7-3, the J gene TRBJ2-2; D is possibly TRBD1 (6 bases). The CDR3 has 14 amino acids. The V gene lost 1 base and the J gene lost 6 bases, with 9 bases spanning the gap. In germline, CDR1 is SGHTA, CDR2 FQGTGA. This chain's CDR3 is CASSLKEGAGELFF. DNA of the CDR3: TGTGCCAGCAGCTTAAAAGAGGGGGCCGGGGAGCTGTTTTTT.

This clonotype was counted at least ten times. CDR3 region: CATGYARNNNEQFF. The CDR3 region has the DNA TGTGCCACCGGGTACGCACGGAATAACAATGAGCAGTTCTTC. The chain combines TRBV15 with TRBJ2-1; D not resolved. V lost 8 bases and J lost 5, with 16 bases in between. The CDR3 has 14 amino acids. The germline V gene encodes CDR1 LNHNV and CDR2 YYDKDF (reference sequence).

In its sample, this clonotype was seen many times. The V gene is TRBV12-3 or TRBV12-4, the J gene TRBJ2-1; the D gene is possibly TRBD1 (6 bases). The CDR3 sequence is 14 residues long. The V end lost 6 bases, the J end lost 8 bases, and 17 bases lay between the germline ends. The CDR3 is CASSLMQGLDEQFF. CDR3 sequence (DNA): TGTGCCAGCAGCCTTATGCAGGGGTTAGATGAGCAGTTCTTC.

This clonotype has a handful of counts. V and J are TRBV3-1 and TRBJ1-6; D unresolved. Between the trimmed V and J ends, which lost 1 base and 7 bases, there was a span of 5 bases. Germline lookup yields CDR1 LGHDT and CDR2 YNNKEL (reference sequence). The length of the CDR3 is 13 residues. The CDR3 spells CASSQGGNSPLHF. CDR3 coding DNA: TGTGCCAGCAGCCAAGGAGGAAATTCACCCCTCCACTTT.

This clonotype was detected a few times. The genes are TRBV4-1 and TRBJ2-7; D uncertain. V gave up 1 base and J gave up 2 bases, with 12 bases separating them. Germline CDR1 is MGHRA and CDR2 is YSYEKL. This CDR3 is 15 amino acids long. The CDR3 DNA is TGCGCCAGCAGCCAAGGAGGCGGAGTGACCTACGAGCAGTACTTC. It translates to CASSQGGGVTYEQYF.

This clonotype was found a few times. The chain is built from TRBV24-1 and TRBJ2-2; the D gene is possibly TRBD1 (6 bases). Germline V gene sequence: CDR1 KGHDR, CDR2 SFDVKD. The CDR3 is made up of 14 amino acids. V was trimmed by 5 bases and J by 7 bases, leaving 13 bases between them. The CDR3 sequence is CATSGAGVLGELFF. In DNA, the CDR3 is TGTGCCACCAGTGGGGCAGGGGTCCTCGGGGAGCTGTTTTTT.